This T cell receptor (beta chain) is from a study of identical twins. Everyone who donated was a healthy Caucasian. Whole-study findings and limits: A cross-sectional statistical analysis, not follow-up of the same donors, supported the conclusions.

The V end lost 6 bases, the J end lost 1 base, and 12 bases lay between the germline ends. This CDR3 is built from 14 residues. This clonotype was counted at least ten times. What it binds is not known. One entry per CDR3 protein, called by TCRdb with MiXCR from the 5' RACE reads. The profile covers roughly 500,000 distinct CDR3 sequences, with around 20% appearing a single time and about 0.99% taken by the ten largest. The same sample was also used in a study of T cells expressing NK-cell markers.

The sample consisted of CD4+ T cells sorted from blood. The chain employs TRBV12-3 or TRBV12-4 and TRBJ1-1, with D unclear. This sequence was found in a woman between 18 and 29 years old in good health. The CDR3 protein is CASSEGWENTEAFF. CDR3 nucleotide sequence: TGTGCCAGCAGCGAGGGCTGGGAGAACACTGAAGCTTTCTTT.